The 5 T cell receptor beta chains below all came from one sample that was sequenced in a study of T cells in Graves' hyperthyroidism and ophthalmopathy. RNA transcripts gave rise to amplified TCR beta CDR3 regions. The primer set for the first-round RT-PCR of the TCR CDR3 was HTBI. TCRdb re-called the multiplex PCR reads through MiXCR, storing one row per CDR3 protein. The sample lists about 500,000 distinct CDR3 sequences, more than 15% occurring once. Specimen: blood. The receptors were gathered from a woman in her thirties with Graves' ophthalmopathy.

The CDR3 loop is CASSFRQGFSTDTQYF. DNA of the CDR3: TGTGCCAGCAGCTTCCGACAGGGCTTCAGCACAGATACGCAGTATTTT. The V gene is TRBV9, the J gene TRBJ2-3, with 7 positions matching TRBD1. Germline V gene sequence: CDR1 SGDLS, CDR2 YYNGEE. V was pared by 4 bases and J by 0 bases, with 8 bases of the junction left unmatched. The CDR3 sequence is 16 residues long.

Only a few counts were recorded for this clonotype. The chain carries TRBV20-1 and TRBJ1-5, with 8 bases matching TRBD1. V shed 2 bases and J 3 bases; nucleotides not matched to a gene: 6. The CDR3 has 15 amino acids. The V gene's germline CDR1 is DFQATT and CDR2 SNEGSKA (reference sequence). The CDR3 DNA follows: TGCAGTGCTAGATTGGACCAGGGGGCCAATCAGCCCCAGCATTTT. This sequence encodes CSARLDQGANQPQHF.

This clonotype was counted many times. This chain links TRBV12-3 or TRBV12-4 with TRBJ2-2, with 8 bases that match TRBD1. The CDR3 contains 16 residues. V shed 6 bases and J 4 bases; nucleotides not matched to a gene: 10. The CDR3 sequence: CASSQGQGSSTGELFF. CDR3 coding DNA: TGTGCCAGCAGCCAAGGACAGGGTAGTTCCACCGGGGAGCTGTTTTTT.

Ten or more counts support this clonotype. The genes are TRBV20-1 and TRBJ2-1, with TRBD2 matching over 11 bases. Trimming cost V 6 bases and J 4 bases; bases outside gene matches: 11. The CDR3 extends over 16 amino acids. Germline V gene sequence: CDR1 DFQATT, CDR2 SNEGSKA (reference sequence). For the CDR3, the DNA is TGCAGTGCCGCCTTTTCTAGCGGGAGGCAATACAATGAGCAGTTCTTC. Amino acid sequence: CSAAFSSGRQYNEQFF.

This clonotype was counted many times. The chain employs TRBV10-3 and TRBJ2-1; 7 positions agree with TRBD2. CDR3 length: 15 amino acids. The V gene's germline CDR1 is ENHRY and CDR2 SYGVKD. After removal of 3 bases from V and 7 bases from J, the junction contained 9 bases not matched to a gene. The CDR3 DNA reads as TGTGCCATCAGTGAAGTGGTGGGAGGGGAGAATGAGCAGTTCTTC. Translation gives CAISEVVGGENEQFF.